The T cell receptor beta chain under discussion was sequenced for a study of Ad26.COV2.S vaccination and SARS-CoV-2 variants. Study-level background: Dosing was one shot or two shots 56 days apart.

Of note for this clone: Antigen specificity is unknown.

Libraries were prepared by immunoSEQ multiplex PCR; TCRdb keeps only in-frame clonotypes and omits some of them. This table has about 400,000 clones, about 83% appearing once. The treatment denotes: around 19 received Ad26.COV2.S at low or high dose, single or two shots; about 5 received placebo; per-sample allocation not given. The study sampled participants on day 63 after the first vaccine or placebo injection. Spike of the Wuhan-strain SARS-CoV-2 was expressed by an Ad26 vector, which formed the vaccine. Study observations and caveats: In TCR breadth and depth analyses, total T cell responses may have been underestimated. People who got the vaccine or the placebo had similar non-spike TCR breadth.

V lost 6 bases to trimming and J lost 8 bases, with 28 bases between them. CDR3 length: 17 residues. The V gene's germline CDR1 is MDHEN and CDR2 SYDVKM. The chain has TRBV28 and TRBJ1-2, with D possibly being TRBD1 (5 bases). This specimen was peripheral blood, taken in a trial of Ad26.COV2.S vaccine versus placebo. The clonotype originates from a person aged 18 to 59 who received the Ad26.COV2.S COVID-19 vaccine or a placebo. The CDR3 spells CASSSSDSLRGYGGYTF. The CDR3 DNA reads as TGTGCCAGCAGCTCTTCGGACTCTCTGAGGGGCTATGGGGGCTACACCTTC.